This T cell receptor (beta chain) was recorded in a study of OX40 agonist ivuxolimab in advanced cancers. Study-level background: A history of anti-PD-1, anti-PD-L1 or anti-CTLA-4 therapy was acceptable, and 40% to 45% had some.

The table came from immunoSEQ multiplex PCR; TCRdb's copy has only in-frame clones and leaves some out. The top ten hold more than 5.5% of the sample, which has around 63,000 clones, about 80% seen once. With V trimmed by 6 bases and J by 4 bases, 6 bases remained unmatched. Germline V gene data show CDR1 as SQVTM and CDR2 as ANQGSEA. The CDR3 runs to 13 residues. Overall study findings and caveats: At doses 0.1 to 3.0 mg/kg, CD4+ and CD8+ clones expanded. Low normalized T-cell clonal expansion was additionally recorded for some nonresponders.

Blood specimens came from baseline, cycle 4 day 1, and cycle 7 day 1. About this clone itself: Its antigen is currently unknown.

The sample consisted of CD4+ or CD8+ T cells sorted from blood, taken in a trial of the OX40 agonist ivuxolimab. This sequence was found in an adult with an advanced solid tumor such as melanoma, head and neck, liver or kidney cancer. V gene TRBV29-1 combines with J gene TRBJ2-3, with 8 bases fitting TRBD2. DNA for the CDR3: TGCAGCGTAGACGGGGGGGAAGCAGATACGCAGTATTTT. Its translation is CSVDGGEADTQYF.